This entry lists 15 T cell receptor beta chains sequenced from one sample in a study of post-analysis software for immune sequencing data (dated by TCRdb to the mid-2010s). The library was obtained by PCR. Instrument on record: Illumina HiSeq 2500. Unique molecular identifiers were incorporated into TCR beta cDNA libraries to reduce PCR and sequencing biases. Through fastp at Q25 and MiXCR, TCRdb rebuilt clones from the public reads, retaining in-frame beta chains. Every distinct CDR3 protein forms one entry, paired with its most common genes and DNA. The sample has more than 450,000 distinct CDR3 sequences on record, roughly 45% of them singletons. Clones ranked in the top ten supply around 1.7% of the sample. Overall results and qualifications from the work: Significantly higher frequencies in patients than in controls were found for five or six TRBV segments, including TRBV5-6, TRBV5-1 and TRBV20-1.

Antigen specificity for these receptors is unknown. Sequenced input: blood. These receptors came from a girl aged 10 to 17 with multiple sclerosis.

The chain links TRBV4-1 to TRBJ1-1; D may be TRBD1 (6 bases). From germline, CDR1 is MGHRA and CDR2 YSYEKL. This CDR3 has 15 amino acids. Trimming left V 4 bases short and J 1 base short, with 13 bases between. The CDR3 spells CASSRPQGQNTEAFF. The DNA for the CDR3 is TGCGCCAGCAGCCGACCACAGGGACAGAACACTGAAGCTTTCTTT.

This CDR3 reads CASSLGDRGNEKLFF. In DNA form, the CDR3 reads TGTGCCAGCAGCTTAGGTGACAGGGGGAATGAAAAACTGTTTTTT. The J gene is TRBJ1-4, the V gene TRBV7-9, with TRBD1 matching 9 bases. CDR1 and CDR2 (germline): SEHNR, FQNEAQ (reference sequence). Germline trimming cut 1 base from V and 5 bases from J; bases unmatched to any gene: 2. The CDR3 spans 15 residues.

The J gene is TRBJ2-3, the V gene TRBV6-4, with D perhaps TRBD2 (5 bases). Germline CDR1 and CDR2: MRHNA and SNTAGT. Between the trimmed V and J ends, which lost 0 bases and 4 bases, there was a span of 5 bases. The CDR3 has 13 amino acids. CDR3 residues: CASSDSRADTQYF. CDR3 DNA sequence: TGTGCCAGCAGTGACTCGAGGGCAGATACGCAGTATTTT.

CDR3 bases: TGCAGTGCCCCGGCTAGCGGGAGGGATACGCAGTATTTT. Translated, it gives CSAPASGRDTQYF. The chain employs TRBV20-1 and TRBJ2-3; 11 bases match TRBD2. The germline V gene encodes CDR1 DFQATT and CDR2 SNEGSKA (reference sequence). This CDR3 spans 13 amino acids. The V gene end was trimmed by 6 bases and the J gene end by 6 bases; junction bases not matched to a gene: 5.

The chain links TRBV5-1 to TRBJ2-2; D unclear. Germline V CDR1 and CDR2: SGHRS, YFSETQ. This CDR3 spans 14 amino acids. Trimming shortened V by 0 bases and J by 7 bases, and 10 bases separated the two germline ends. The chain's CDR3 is CASSLGPHDGELFF. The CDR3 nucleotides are TGCGCCAGCAGCTTGGGCCCGCATGACGGGGAGCTGTTTTTT.

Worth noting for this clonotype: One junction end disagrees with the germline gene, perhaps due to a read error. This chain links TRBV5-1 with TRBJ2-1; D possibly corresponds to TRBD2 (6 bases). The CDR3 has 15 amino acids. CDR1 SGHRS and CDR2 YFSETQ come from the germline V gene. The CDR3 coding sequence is TGCGCCAGCAGCCCCGGGGGTGAGTCCTACAATGAGCCGTTCTTC. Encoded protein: CASSPGGESYNEPFF.

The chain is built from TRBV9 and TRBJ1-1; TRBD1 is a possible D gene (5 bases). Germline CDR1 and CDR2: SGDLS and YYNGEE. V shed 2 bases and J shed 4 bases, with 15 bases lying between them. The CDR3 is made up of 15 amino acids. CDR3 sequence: CASSVGGDMGTEAFF. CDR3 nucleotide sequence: TGTGCCAGCAGCGTGGGGGGGGATATGGGCACTGAAGCTTTCTTT.

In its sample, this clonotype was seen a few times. CDR3 residues: CSGGLNEQFF. The CDR3 nucleotides read TGCAGCGGTGGCCTTAATGAGCAGTTCTTC. The chain is built from TRBV29-1 and TRBJ2-1; no reliable D call. V was cut by 7 bases and J by 7 bases, with 8 bases left in between. The CDR3 sequence is 10 residues long. Germline V gives CDR1 SQVTM, CDR2 ANQGSEA.

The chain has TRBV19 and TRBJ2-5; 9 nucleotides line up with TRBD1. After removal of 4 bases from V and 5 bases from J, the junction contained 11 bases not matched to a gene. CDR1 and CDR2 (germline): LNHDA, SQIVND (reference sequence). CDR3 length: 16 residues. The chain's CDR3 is CASSTSYRGLGETQYF. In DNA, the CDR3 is TGTGCCAGTAGTACTTCCTACAGGGGGCTCGGGGAGACCCAGTACTTC.

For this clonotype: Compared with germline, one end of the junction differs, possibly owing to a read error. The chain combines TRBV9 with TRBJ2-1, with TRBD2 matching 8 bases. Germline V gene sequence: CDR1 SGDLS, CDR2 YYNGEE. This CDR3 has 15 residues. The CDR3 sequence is CASSPSGGSHNEQFF. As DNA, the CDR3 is TGTGCCAGCAGCCCAAGCGGGGGCTCCCACAATGAGCAGTTCTTC.

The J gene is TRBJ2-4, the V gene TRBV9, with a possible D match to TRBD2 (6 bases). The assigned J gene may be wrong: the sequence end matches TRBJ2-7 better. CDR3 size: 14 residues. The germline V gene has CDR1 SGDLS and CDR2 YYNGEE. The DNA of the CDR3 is TGTGCCAGCAGCGGTCACGACGGGGGCTACGAGCAGTACTTC. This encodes CASSGHDGGYEQYF.

The DNA for the CDR3 is TGCAGTGCCGAAGGACGGACCTACGAGCAGTACTTC. Translation gives CSAEGRTYEQYF. The chain combines TRBV20-1 with TRBJ2-7; no clear D gene. This CDR3 is 12 amino acids long. Trimming shortened V by 6 bases and J by 2 bases, and 11 bases separated the two germline ends. CDR1 is DFQATT, CDR2 SNEGSKA, per germline (reference sequence).

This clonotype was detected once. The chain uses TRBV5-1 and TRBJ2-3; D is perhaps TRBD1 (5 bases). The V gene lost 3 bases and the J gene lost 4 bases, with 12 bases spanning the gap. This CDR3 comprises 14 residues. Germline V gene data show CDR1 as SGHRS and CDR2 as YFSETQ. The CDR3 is CASSSRVGPDTQYF. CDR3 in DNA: TGCGCCAGCAGCTCAAGAGTGGGGCCAGATACGCAGTATTTT.

CDR3 amino acids: CSARGGGRASNQPQHF. DNA of the CDR3: TGCAGTGCTAGAGGAGGGGGGAGGGCGAGCAATCAGCCCCAGCATTTT. V and J are TRBV20-1 and TRBJ1-5; possibly TRBD1 for D (6 bases). The CDR3 totals 16 residues. CDR1 is DFQATT and CDR2 is SNEGSKA in the germline V gene (reference sequence). With 1 base removed from V and 1 base from J, the gap between germline ends came to 14 bases.

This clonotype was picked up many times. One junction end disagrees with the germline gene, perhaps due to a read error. CDR3 protein: CASSLVADTQYF. The CDR3 DNA sequence: TGTGCCAGCAGTTTAGTCGCAGATACGCAGTATTTT. The genes are TRBV5-1 and TRBJ2-3; unclear D gene. Germline CDR1 reads SGHRS; CDR2 reads YFSETQ. This CDR3 is built from 12 residues.